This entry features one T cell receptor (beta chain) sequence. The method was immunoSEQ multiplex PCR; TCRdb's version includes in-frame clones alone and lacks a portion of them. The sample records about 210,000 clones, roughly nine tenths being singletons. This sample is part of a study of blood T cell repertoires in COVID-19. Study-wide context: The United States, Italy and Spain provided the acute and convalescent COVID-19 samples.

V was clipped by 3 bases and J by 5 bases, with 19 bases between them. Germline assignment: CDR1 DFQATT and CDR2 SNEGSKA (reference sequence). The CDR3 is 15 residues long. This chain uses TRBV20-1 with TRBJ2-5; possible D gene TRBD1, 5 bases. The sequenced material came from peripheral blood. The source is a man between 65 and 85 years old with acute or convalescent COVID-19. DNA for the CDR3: TGCAGTGCTAGTCGCCTAGGGCAGGGTTACGAGACCCAGTACTTC. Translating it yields CSASRLGQGYETQYF.